The entry below describes one TCR beta chain. The germline gene is not matched at one end of the junction; a read error may be the cause. The record originates from a study of blood T cell repertoires in COVID-19. Sequenced by immunoSEQ multiplex PCR; TCRdb stores in-frame clones only, minus some. Here the sample spans about 110,000 clones, about 85% being singletons. Germline values: CDR1 MDHEN, CDR2 SYDVKM. The CDR3 covers 15 residues. Sequencing was done on a sample of peripheral blood. The chain couples TRBV28 to TRBJ2-7; 7 bases map to TRBD1. The receptor was derived from a man aged 45-65 years with acute or convalescent COVID-19. The CDR3 loop reads CASSLRDRPSHEQYF. The CDR3 nucleotides read TGTGCCAGCAGTCTAAGGGACAGACCCTCCCACGAGCAGTACTTC.